This TCR beta chain was sequenced for a study of cytomegalovirus exposure and HLA in healthy donors. About the study: Earlier findings included about 120 million unique TCR beta sequences obtained from around 180 million T cells.

For this clone: Its antigen remains unknown.

General study points: Association of a missense DCLRE1C variant with TCR beta V- and J-gene trimming was reported in a later analysis.

Germline-derived CDR1 and CDR2 are ENHRY and SYGVKD. The CDR3 spans 13 residues. J gave up 9 bases and V 6 bases, and 6 bases lay outside the gene matches. Researchers ran the PCR with 60 Vbeta and 13 Jbeta primers. The data were produced by immunoSEQ multiplex PCR, yet TCRdb's version contains in-frame clones alone and is incomplete. The sample shows approximately 210,000 clones, approximately 86% of them seen only once. The chain links TRBV10-3 to TRBJ2-7; 12 bases map to TRBD1. Sequenced material: PBMCs. The receptor was isolated from a woman aged 18-29 years in good health and CMV-seronegative. The CDR3 sequence is CAISWGQGAGQYF. CDR3 in DNA: TGTGCCATCAGCTGGGGACAGGGGGCGGGGCAGTACTTC.